Given below is one TCR beta chain in context. V lost 4 bases to trimming and J lost 2 bases, with 12 bases between them. Germline V gene data show CDR1 as SGHNT and CDR2 as YYREEE (reference sequence). The CDR3 consists of 14 residues. This specimen belongs to a study of blood T cell repertoires in COVID-19. Study-wide background: The United States, Italy and Spain provided the acute and convalescent COVID-19 samples.

Authors' data handling: Amplification with reference gene primers provided the estimates of nucleated cell counts. The protocol was immunoSEQ multiplex PCR, while the TCRdb copy is restricted to in-frame clones and leaves out a portion. V, J and clone size are taken as reported in that table, and D and trimming were inferred from the DNA itself. The sample has about 130,000 clones, approximately 90% seen once. Material: peripheral blood. The TCR sequence derives from a man aged 60 to 69 with COVID-19, enrolled during active disease. The V gene is TRBV5-4, the J gene TRBJ1-2, with unresolved D. The CDR3 bases are TGTGCCAGCAGCGTATCGAGAGGGAACTATGGCTACACCTTC. This sequence encodes CASSVSRGNYGYTF.